The 3 T cell receptor beta chains presented below share a single source sample, sequenced in a study of blood T cell repertoires in COVID-19. Only in-frame clones appear in the TCRdb table, and some are missing; sequencing was by immunoSEQ multiplex PCR. The sample includes a few hundred thousand clones, more than 70% of them seen just once. The sample taken for sequencing was peripheral blood. The origin of the receptors is a human donor in a cohort sampled during active COVID-19.

This clone was observed a handful of times. The chain joins TRBV7-3 to TRBJ2-5, with D possibly matching TRBD1 (6 bases). Trimming took 0 bases from V and 0 from J, leaving 8 bases between them. The CDR3 sequence is 15 residues long. The germline CDR1 and CDR2 sequences are SGHTA and FQGTGA. The CDR3 DNA sequence: TGTGCCAGCAGCTTAACGGGGGCCAACCAAGAGACCCAGTACTTC. Translated, it gives CASSLTGANQETQYF.

This clone showed up just a few times. V usage is TRBV28 and J usage is TRBJ1-6, with D perhaps matching TRBD1 (5 bases). V lost 5 bases and J 9 bases, leaving 14 bases between the germline ends. Germline loops: CDR1 MDHEN, CDR2 SYDVKM. This CDR3 has 14 residues. CDR3 sequence (DNA): TGTGCCAGCAGTATGACAGCCCCGGGTTCACCCCTCCACTTT. The encoded protein is CASSMTAPGSPLHF. Using reference TRBV28 and TRBJ1-6 for the parts outside the CDR3, the full variable domain is DVKVTQSSRYLVKRTGEKVFLECVQDMDHENMFWYRQDPGLGLRLIYFSYDVKMKEKGDIPEGYSVSREKKERFSLILESASTNQTSMYLCASSMTAPGSPLHFGNGTRLTVT.

The chain joins TRBV28 to TRBJ1-1, with no clear D. The CDR3 contains 13 residues. The germline V and J ends were trimmed by 4 bases and 0 bases, with 6 bases remaining between them. CDR1 MDHEN and CDR2 SYDVKM come from the germline V gene. CDR3 coding DNA: TGTGCCAGCAGTTCGAGCATGAACACTGAAGCTTTCTTT. Amino acid sequence: CASSSSMNTEAFF.